This TCR beta chain is drawn from a study of T cells in Graves' hyperthyroidism and ophthalmopathy. Amplification of TCR beta CDR3 regions was performed using RNA transcripts as template. With the HTBI primer set, the TCR CDR3 went through a first round of RT-PCR. Using its own MiXCR run on the multiplex PCR reads, TCRdb lists one record per CDR3 protein. The top ten hold 28% of the sample, which has about 260,000 distinct CDR3 sequences, about 16% seen once. This clonotype was counted ten times or more. Trimming left V 7 bases short and J 8 bases short, with 20 bases between. The CDR3 sequence is 13 residues long. CDR1 is SQVTM, CDR2 ANQGSEA, per germline.

The sample comprised blood. The chain recombines TRBV29-1 with TRBJ1-1, with TRBD1 as a possible D gene (6 bases). The TCR sequence derives from a woman aged 18-29 years with Graves' ophthalmopathy. The CDR3 bases are TGCAGCGCCCGAGACAGGAGTCCCTTGGAAGCTTTCTTT. Amino acid sequence: CSARDRSPLEAFF.